This note documents a single T cell receptor beta chain sequence. Libraries were prepared by immunoSEQ multiplex PCR; TCRdb keeps only in-frame clonotypes and omits some of them. Found here are about 56,000 clones, around 91% of them singletons; the top ten hold approximately 1.8%. V lost 1 base, J lost 3 bases, and 12 bases lay in between. This CDR3 has 16 residues. Per the germline V gene, CDR1 is SEHNR and CDR2 is FQNEAQ (reference sequence). These data are taken from a study of T cell changes during pregnancy in multiple sclerosis. The sample in question was peripheral blood, obtained after pregnancy. The gene calls are TRBV7-9 and TRBJ2-2; D perhaps matches TRBD2 (6 bases). The receptor's source is a female donor with multiple sclerosis, enrolled in a pregnancy study. Here the CDR3 reads CASSLGVGGDTGELFF. CDR3 nucleotides: TGTGCCAGCAGCTTAGGGGTCGGGGGAGACACCGGGGAGCTGTTTTTT. The whole variable domain, filled in from reference TRBV7-9 and TRBJ2-2, reads DTGVSQNPRHKITKRGQNVTFRCDPISEHNRLYWYRQTLGQGPEFLTYFQNEAQLEKSRLLSDRFSAERPKGSFSTLEIQRTEQGDSAMYLCASSLGVGGDTGELFFGEGSRLTVL.